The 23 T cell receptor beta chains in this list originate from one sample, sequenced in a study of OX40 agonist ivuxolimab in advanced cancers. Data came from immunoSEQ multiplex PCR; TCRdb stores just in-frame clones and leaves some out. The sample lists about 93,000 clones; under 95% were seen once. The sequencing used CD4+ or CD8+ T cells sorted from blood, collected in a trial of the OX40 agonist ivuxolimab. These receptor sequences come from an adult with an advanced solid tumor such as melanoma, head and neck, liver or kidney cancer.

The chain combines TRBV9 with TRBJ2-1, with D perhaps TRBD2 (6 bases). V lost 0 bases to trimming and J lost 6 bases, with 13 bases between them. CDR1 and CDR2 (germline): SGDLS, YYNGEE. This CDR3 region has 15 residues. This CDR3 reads CASSVVGRATNEQFF. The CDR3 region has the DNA TGTGCCAGCAGCGTAGTCGGGAGAGCTACCAATGAGCAGTTCTTC.

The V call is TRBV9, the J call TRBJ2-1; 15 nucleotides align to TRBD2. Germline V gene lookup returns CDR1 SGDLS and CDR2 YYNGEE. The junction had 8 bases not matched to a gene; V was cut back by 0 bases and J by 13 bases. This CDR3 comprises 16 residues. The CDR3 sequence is CASSVEQGLAGGHQFF. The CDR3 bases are TGTGCCAGCAGCGTAGAGCAGGGACTAGCGGGAGGACATCAGTTCTTC.

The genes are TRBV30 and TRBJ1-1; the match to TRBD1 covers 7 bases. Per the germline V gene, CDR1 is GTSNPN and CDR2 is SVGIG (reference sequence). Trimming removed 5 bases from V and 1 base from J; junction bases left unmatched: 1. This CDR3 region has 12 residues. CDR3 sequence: CAWDRENTEAFF. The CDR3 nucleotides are TGTGCCTGGGACAGGGAGAACACTGAAGCTTTCTTT.

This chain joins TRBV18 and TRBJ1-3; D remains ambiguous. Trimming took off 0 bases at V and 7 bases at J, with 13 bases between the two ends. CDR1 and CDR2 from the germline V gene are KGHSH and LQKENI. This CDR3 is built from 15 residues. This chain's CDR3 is CASSPPPTKGNTIYF. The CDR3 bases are TGTGCCAGCTCACCACCCCCGACAAAGGGCAACACCATATATTTT.

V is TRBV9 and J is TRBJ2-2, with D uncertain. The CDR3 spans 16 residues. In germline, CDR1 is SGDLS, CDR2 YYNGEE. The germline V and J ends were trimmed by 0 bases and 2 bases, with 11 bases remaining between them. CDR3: CASSVAGLGNTGELFF. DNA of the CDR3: TGTGCCAGCAGCGTAGCTGGGCTGGGCAACACCGGGGAGCTGTTTTTT.

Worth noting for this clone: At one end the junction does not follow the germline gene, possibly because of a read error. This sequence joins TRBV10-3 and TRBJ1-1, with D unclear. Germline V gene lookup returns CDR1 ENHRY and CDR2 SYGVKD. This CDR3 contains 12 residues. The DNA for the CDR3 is TGTGCCATCACTGAGGGCCGGTTTGAAGCTTTCTTT. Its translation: CAITEGRFEAFF.

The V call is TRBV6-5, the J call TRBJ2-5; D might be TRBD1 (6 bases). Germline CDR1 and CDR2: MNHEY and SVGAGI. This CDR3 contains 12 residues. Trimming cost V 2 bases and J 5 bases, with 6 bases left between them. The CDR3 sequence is CASSYQGETQYF. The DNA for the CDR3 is TGTGCCAGCAGTTACCAGGGGGAGACCCAGTACTTC.

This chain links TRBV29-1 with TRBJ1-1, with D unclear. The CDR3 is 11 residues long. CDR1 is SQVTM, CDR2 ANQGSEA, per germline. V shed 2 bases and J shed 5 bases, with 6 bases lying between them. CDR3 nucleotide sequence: TGCAGCGTTGAATGGTATACTGAAGCTTTCTTT. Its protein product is CSVEWYTEAFF.

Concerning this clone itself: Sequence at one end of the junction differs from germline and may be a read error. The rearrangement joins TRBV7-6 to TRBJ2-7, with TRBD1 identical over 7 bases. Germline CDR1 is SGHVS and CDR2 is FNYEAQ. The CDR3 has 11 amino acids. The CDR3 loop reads CASSLKGAQEF. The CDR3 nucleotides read TGTGCCAGCAGCTTAAAGGGGGCGCAGGAGTTC.

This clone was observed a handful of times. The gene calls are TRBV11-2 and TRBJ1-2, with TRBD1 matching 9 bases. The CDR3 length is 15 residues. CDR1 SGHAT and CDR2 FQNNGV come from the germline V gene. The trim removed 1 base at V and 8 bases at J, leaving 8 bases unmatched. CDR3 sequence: CASSLGTGAEGGYTF. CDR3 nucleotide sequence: TGTGCCAGCAGCTTAGGGACAGGGGCCGAGGGGGGCTACACCTTC.

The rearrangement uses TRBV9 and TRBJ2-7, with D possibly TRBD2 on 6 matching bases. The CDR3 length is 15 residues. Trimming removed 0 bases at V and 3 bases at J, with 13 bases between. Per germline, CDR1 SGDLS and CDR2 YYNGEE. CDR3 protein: CASSVGSSGFYEQYF. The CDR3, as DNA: TGTGCCAGCAGCGTAGGTAGTAGCGGCTTCTACGAGCAGTACTTC.

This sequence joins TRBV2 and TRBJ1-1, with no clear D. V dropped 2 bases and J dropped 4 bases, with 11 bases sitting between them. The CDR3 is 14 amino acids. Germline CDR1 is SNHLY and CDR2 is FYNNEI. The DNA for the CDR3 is TGTGCCAGCAGTGAACATCTCACGGTCACTGAAGCTTTCTTT. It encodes CASSEHLTVTEAFF.

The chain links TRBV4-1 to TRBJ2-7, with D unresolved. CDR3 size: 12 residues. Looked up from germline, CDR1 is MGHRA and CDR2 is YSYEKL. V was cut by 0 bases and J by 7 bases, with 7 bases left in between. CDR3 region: CASSQEGSEQYF. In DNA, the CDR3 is TGCGCCAGCAGCCAAGAGGGCTCTGAGCAGTACTTC.

Here the CDR3 reads CASSFGSAGNTIYF. The CDR3, as DNA: TGTGCCAGCAGCTTCGGCAGCGCTGGAAACACCATATATTTT. V gene TRBV7-8 combines with J gene TRBJ1-3; no definite D call. There are 14 residues in the CDR3. Deletions cut 3 bases from V and 2 bases from J, with 8 bases between. The V gene's germline CDR1 is SGHVS and CDR2 FQNEAQ.

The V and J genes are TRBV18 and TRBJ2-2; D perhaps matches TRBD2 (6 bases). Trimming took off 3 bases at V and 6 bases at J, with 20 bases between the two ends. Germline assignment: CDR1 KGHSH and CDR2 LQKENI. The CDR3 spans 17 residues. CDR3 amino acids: CASSPRGTGPVAGELFF. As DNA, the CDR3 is TGTGCCAGCTCACCCCGCGGGACGGGCCCCGTAGCCGGGGAGCTGTTTTTT.

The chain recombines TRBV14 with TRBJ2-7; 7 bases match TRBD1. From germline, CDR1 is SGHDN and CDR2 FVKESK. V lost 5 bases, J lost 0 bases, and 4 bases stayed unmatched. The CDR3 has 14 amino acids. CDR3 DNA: TGTGCCAGCAGCACCAGGGGGTCCTCCTACGAGCAGTACTTC. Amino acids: CASSTRGSSYEQYF.

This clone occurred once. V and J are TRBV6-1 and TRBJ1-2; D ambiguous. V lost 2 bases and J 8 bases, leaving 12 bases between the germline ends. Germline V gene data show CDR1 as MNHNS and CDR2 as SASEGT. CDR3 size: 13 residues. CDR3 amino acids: CASSEWMGKGYTF. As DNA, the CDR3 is TGTGCCAGCAGTGAATGGATGGGGAAGGGCTACACCTTC.

In DNA form, the CDR3 reads TGTGCCAGCAGCTTAGAGAGGGTCGCGTACGAGCAGTACTTC. Amino acids: CASSLERVAYEQYF. The V gene is TRBV11-2, the J gene TRBJ2-7; possibly TRBD2 for D (5 bases). The germline V gene encodes CDR1 SGHAT and CDR2 FQNNGV. Trimming took 0 bases from V and 4 from J, leaving 10 bases between them. The CDR3 contains 14 residues.

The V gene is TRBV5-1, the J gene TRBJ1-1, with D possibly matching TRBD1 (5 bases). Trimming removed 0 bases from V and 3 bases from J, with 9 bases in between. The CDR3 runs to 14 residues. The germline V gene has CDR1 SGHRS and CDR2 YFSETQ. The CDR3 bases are TGCGCCAGCAGCTTGGGGACGGGGGACACTGAAGCTTTCTTT. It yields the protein CASSLGTGDTEAFF.

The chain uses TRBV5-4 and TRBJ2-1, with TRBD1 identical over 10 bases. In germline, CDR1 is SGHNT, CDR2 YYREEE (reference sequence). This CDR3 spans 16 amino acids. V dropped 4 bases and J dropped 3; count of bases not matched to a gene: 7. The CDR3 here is CASSNDRGQIYNEQFF. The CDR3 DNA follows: TGTGCCAGCAGCAACGACAGGGGGCAAATCTACAATGAGCAGTTCTTC. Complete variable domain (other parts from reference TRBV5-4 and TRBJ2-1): ETGVTQSPTHLIKTRGQQVTLRCSSQSGHNTVSWYQQALGQGPQFIFQYYREEENGRGNFPPRFSGLQFPNYSSELNVNALELDDSALYLCASSNDRGQIYNEQFFGPGTRLTVL.

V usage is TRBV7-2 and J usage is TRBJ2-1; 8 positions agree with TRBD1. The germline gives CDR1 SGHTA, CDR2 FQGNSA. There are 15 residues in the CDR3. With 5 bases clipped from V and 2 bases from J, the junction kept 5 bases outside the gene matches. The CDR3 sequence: CASSKTQGAYNEQFF. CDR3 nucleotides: TGTGCCAGCAGCAAAACACAGGGGGCCTACAATGAGCAGTTCTTC.

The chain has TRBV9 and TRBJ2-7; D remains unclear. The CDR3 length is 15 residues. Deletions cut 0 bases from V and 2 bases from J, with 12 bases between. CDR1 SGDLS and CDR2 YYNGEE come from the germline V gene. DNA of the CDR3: TGTGCCAGCAGCGTAGCTACGGGCCAGGCCTACGAGCAGTACTTC. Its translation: CASSVATGQAYEQYF.

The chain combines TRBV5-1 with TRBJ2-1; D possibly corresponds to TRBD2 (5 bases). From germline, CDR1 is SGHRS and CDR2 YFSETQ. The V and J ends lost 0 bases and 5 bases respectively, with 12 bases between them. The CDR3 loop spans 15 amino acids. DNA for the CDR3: TGCGCCAGCAGCTTGGAGGGCGGGTTTGACAATGAGCAGTTCTTC. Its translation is CASSLEGGFDNEQFF.